The next 5 T cell receptor beta chains were all read from a single sample in a study of CD8 T cells in Susac syndrome (dated by TCRdb to 2018 to 2020). Receptors were amplified or captured by the immunoSEQ multiplex PCR assay. RNA was extracted using the RNeasy kit, and about 0.45 to 1 ug of the RNA was reverse transcribed with random hexamers. TCRdb reran the public reads through fastp at Q25 and MiXCR, keeping productive beta chains. All rows with the same CDR3 protein become a single entry with the most common DNA and genes. The sample data list 75,000 to 80,000 distinct CDR3 sequences, and roughly 94% of these were observed just once. The ten largest clones add up to roughly 0.5% of the sample. The source material was CD8+ T cells from PBMCs. These TCRs come from a human donor with Susac syndrome.

The rearrangement joins TRBV5-1 to TRBJ1-4; D possibly corresponds to TRBD1 (6 bases). The CDR3 runs to 15 residues. Germline V gene lookup returns CDR1 SGHRS and CDR2 YFSETQ. V gave up 4 bases and J gave up 4 bases, with 14 bases separating them. CDR3 region: CASSVTGNVNEKLFF. The CDR3 DNA follows: TGCGCCAGCAGCGTCACAGGGAACGTTAATGAAAAACTGTTTTTT.

The rearrangement joins TRBV9 to TRBJ2-5; 7 nucleotides align to TRBD2. The CDR3 is 14 residues long. With 0 bases clipped from V and 5 bases from J, the junction kept 4 bases outside the gene matches. Germline V CDR1 and CDR2: SGDLS, YYNGEE. The CDR3 DNA reads as TGTGCCAGCAGCGTAGAGCCGGGAGGCGAGACCCAGTACTTC. It yields the protein CASSVEPGGETQYF. Drawing the rest from reference TRBV9 and TRBJ2-5, the complete variable domain is DSGVTQTPKHLITATGQRVTLRCSPRSGDLSVYWYQQSLDQGLQFLIQYYNGEERAKGNILERFSAQQFPDLHSELNLSSLELGDSALYFCASSVEPGGETQYFGPGTRLLVL.

The chain has TRBV12-5 and TRBJ2-2; no firm D call. This CDR3 contains 15 residues. Germline values: CDR1 LGHNT, CDR2 FRNRAP. V lost 0 bases to trimming and J lost 5 bases, with 10 bases between them. The CDR3 sequence is CASGLVRRVTGELFF. CDR3 DNA: TGTGCTAGTGGTTTGGTACGTCGGGTAACCGGGGAGCTGTTTTTT.

The chain has TRBV7-9 and TRBJ2-2, with 11 nucleotides matching TRBD2. There are 16 residues in the CDR3. Germline V lookup: CDR1 SEHNR, CDR2 FQNEAQ (reference sequence). The ends lost 4 bases at V and 6 bases at J; junction bases unmatched: 7. CDR3 in amino acids: CASSSLAGGPPGELFF. DNA for the CDR3: TGTGCCAGCAGCTCCCTAGCGGGGGGCCCGCCCGGGGAGCTGTTTTTT.

The chain has TRBV28 and TRBJ1-2; the D is unclear. The CDR3 is 8 amino acids. Germline V CDR1 and CDR2: MDHEN, SYDVKM. CDR3 in amino acids: CAVGGYTF. The CDR3 DNA reads TGTGCTGTGGGAGGCTACACCTTC.